One T cell receptor (beta chain) is described in this entry. Trimming took off 0 bases at V and 6 bases at J, with 19 bases between the two ends. The germline gives CDR1 SGHNT, CDR2 YYREEE (reference sequence). The CDR3 covers 16 residues. Methods used by the authors: Amplification with reference gene primers provided the estimates of nucleated cell counts. Assay: immunoSEQ multiplex PCR; the TCRdb copy retains only in-frame clones and omits some. V and J calls and clone size are given by that table; D and trimming were obtained from the DNA. This sample has 200,000 or so clones; roughly 89% occur once, and the top ten carry around 6.5%. This sample was included in a study of blood T cell repertoires in COVID-19. About the research overall: Spain, Italy and the United States supplied samples that represented acute and convalescent COVID-19. T cells, B-cell-depleted T cells, or PBMCs provided the cDNA or gDNA that served as material.

This chain connects TRBV5-4 to TRBJ2-7, with a weak D call TRBD2 (5 bases). Sequenced: peripheral blood. This TCR came from a man aged 55 to 70 who had recovered from COVID-19. The CDR3 coding sequence is TGTGCCAGCAGCTTGGAACGGGATCAATTGGGAAGCGAGCAGTACTTC. Protein: CASSLERDQLGSEQYF.